This T cell receptor beta chain was obtained from a study of OX40 agonist ivuxolimab in advanced cancers. Looking at the study overall: Six ivuxolimab dose levels, 0.01 to 10 mg/kg, were given intravenously every 2 weeks. Mean age around 60 years, range about 23 to 79; about 81% male.

The V gene's germline CDR1 is MNHNY and CDR2 SVGAGI (reference sequence). This CDR3 has 14 amino acids. Trimming took 8 bases from V and 3 from J, leaving 17 bases between them. Sequenced by immunoSEQ multiplex PCR; TCRdb stores in-frame clones only, minus some. The sample lists tens of thousands of clones; around 83% were seen once. Whole-study findings and limits: Among expanded peripheral T cells, antigen specificity went undetermined.

Of note for this clone: Its antigen remains unknown.

Sample: CD4+ or CD8+ T cells sorted from blood, taken in a trial of the OX40 agonist ivuxolimab. This receptor was identified in an adult with an advanced solid tumor such as melanoma, head and neck, liver or kidney cancer. This chain links TRBV6-6 with TRBJ2-7; the D gene could be TRBD1 or TRBD2 (6 bases each). CDR3 nucleotide sequence: TGTGCCAGCCGAACGGGGGCAAATAACTACGAGCAGTACTTC. Translated, it gives CASRTGANNYEQYF.